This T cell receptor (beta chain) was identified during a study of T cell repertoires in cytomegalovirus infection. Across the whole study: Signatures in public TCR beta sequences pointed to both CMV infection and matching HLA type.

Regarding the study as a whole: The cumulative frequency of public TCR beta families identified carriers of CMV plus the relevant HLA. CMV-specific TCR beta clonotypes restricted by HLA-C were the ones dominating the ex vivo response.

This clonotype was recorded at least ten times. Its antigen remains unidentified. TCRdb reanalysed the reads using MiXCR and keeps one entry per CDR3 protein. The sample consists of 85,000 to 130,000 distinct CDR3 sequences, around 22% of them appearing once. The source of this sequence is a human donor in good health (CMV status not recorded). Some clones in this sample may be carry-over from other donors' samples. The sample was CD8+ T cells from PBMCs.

The CDR3 nucleotides read TGTGCCAGCAGTTTAGAGATAGCGGGCCCCCCCTACAATGAGCAGTTCTTC. As protein: CASSLEIAGPPYNEQFF. The chain has TRBV12-3 or TRBV12-4 and TRBJ2-1, with 7 bases fitting TRBD2. The J segment lost 2 bases and the V segment lost 1 base, leaving 8 bases of the junction unmatched. There are 17 residues in the CDR3.